The rows below give T cell receptor beta chains drawn from one sample of a study of cytomegalovirus exposure and HLA in healthy donors. Profiled with immunoSEQ multiplex PCR; TCRdb holds only in-frame clones, not every one. The table shows 140,000 or so clones, with approximately 91% occurring only once. Sequenced sample: PBMCs. The source of these receptors is a woman aged 40 to 50 in good health and CMV-seronegative. Both conserved end residues are part of each CDR3. The order of the fields is J gene, V gene, D gene, CDR3 length, clone size, CDR3 DNA, CDR3 protein. D genes are given only for firm matches. Expanded clones are given a class, and other clones once, few, many or no size at all.

TRBJ2-7 TRBV5-1 TRBD2 15 . TGCGCCAGCAGCTTGGGTGGGACTAGTAGCTACGAGCAGTACTTC CASSLGGTSSYEQYF
TRBJ1-5 TRBV6-5 . 14 . TGTGCCAGCAGCTTACAGGGATCGGATCAGCCCCAGCATTTT CASSLQGSDQPQHF
TRBJ2-3 TRBV4-3 . 16 . TGCGCCAGCAGCCTAGGACCGGGAGTTAGCACAGATACGCAGTATTTT CASSLGPGVSTDTQYF
TRBJ2-2 TRBV10-1 TRBD2 15 . TGCGCCGGCCCACTAGCGGGAGATTGTGGCGGGGAGCTGTTTTTT CAGPLAGDCGGELFF
TRBJ2-2 TRBV19 TRBD1 16 . TGTGCCAGTAGTATAGGCTGGCAGGGGGTGACCGGGGAGCTGTTTTTT CASSIGWQGVTGELFF
TRBJ1-2 TRBV5-6 TRBD1 16 . TGTGCCAGCAGCAGACAGGGGAGGGTCCCAGGCTATGGCTACACCTTC CASSRQGRVPGYGYTF
TRBJ1-2 TRBV7-9 . 14 . TGTGCCAGCAGCTATAGCAGCTTGAAGGATGGCTACACCTTC CASSYSSLKDGYTF
TRBJ2-5 TRBV7-9 . 15 . TGTGCCAGCAGCTTGCAACAGGGGGAGGGTGAGACCCAGTACTTC CASSLQQGEGETQYF
TRBJ1-2 TRBV25-1 . 14 . TGTGCCAGCAGTGAGGGCAGGGGCGGGTATGGCTACACCTTC CASSEGRGGYGYTF
TRBJ1-4 TRBV11-2 . 14 . TGTGCCAGCACCTTAGACAGACTAAATGAAAAACTGTTTTTT CASTLDRLNEKLFF
TRBJ2-3 TRBV6-1 . 14 . TGTGCCAGCAAATTACAGGGGAGGTGGGATACGCAGTATTTT CASKLQGRWDTQYF
TRBJ2-5 TRBV5-1 TRBD2 16 . TGCGCCAGCAGCGGCCCGGGACTAGCGGCTCAAGAGACCCAGTACTTC CASSGPGLAAQETQYF
TRBJ2-3 TRBV7-6 TRBD2 16 . TGTGCCAGCAGCTTAGGCGGCGGGAGTTGGCCAGATACGCAGTATTTT CASSLGGGSWPDTQYF
TRBJ2-1 TRBV11-3 . 14 few TGTGCCAGCAGCCCATGGGACATAGACAATGAGCAGTTCTTC CASSPWDIDNEQFF
TRBJ1-1 TRBV19 . 15 few TGTGCCAGTAGTCTGTGGCGAGGGCCGGACACTGAAGCTTTCTTT CASSLWRGPDTEAFF
TRBJ2-1 TRBV5-1 TRBD2 16 . TGCGCCAGCAGCTTGGCCGAGACTAGCGGCCTCTCTGAGCAGTTCTTC CASSLAETSGLSEQFF
TRBJ2-1 TRBV6-5 . 15 . TGTGCCAGCAGTTTCGGTAGCAGCAGTCCACCTGAGCAGTTCTTC CASSFGSSSPPEQFF
TRBJ2-2 TRBV5-1 . 15 . TGCGCCAGCAGCTTAGGACTGTCGAACACCGGGGAGCTGTTTTTT CASSLGLSNTGELFF
TRBJ1-1 TRBV7-2 . 13 . TGTGCCAGCAGCTTCCTAGAGGACACTGAAGCTTTCTTT CASSFLEDTEAFF
TRBJ1-5 TRBV28 TRBD1 15 . TGTGCCAGCAGTTCGGCCGGGACAGTCAATCAGCCCCAGCATTTT CASSSAGTVNQPQHF
TRBJ1-1 TRBV5-1 TRBD1 15 . TGCGCCAGCAGCTCGACAGGGTCTGGGAACACTGAAGCTTTCTTT CASSSTGSGNTEAFF
TRBJ1-3 TRBV6-5 . 14 . TGTGCCAGCAGTTACGACATCTCTGGAAACACCATATATTTT CASSYDISGNTIYF
TRBJ2-1 TRBV10-3 . 15 . TGTGCCATCAGTGGAAGCGGGTTAAACTACAATGAGCAGTTCTTC CAISGSGLNYNEQFF
TRBJ2-3 TRBV28 TRBD2 17 . TGTGCCAGCAGTTTATCGACTAGCGGGGTTAGCACAGATACGCAGTATTTT CASSLSTSGVSTDTQYF
TRBJ1-2 TRBV6-6 TRBD1 13 . TGTGCCAGCAGCTGGGACAGGGCCTATGGCTACACCTTC CASSWDRAYGYTF
TRBJ2-3 TRBV11-3 TRBD2 13 . TGTGCCAGCAGCTGGGGGACTCTAGCGGAGCAGTATTTT CASSWGTLAEQYF
TRBJ2-7 TRBV28 . 12 few TGTGCCAGCAGTTTAAGCCTCTACGAGCAGTACTTC CASSLSLYEQYF
TRBJ1-6 TRBV5-1 . 14 once TGCGCCAGCAGCTTGGGGGCGACCCAGTCACCCCTCCACTTT CASSLGATQSPLHF
TRBJ1-1 TRBV6-5 . 15 . TGTGCCAGCAGGCCTGGCCGACGGGTGAACACTGAAGCTTTCTTT CASRPGRRVNTEAFF
TRBJ2-2 TRBV9 TRBD2 14 . TGTGCCAGCAGCGAGACTAGCGGGACCGGGGAGCTGTTTTTT CASSETSGTGELFF
TRBJ2-1 TRBV29-1 . 14 . TGCAGCGGCCTGGACAGCAGCTCCTACAATGAGCAGTTCTTC CSGLDSSSYNEQFF
TRBJ2-5 TRBV5-1 TRBD1 16 . TGCGCCAGCAGCTTGGTCAGTCAGGGGGCTGAAGAGACCCAGTACTTC CASSLVSQGAEETQYF
TRBJ2-5 TRBV18 TRBD2 14 . TGTGCCAGCTCACTTATAGCGGGTCAAGAGACCCAGTACTTC CASSLIAGQETQYF
TRBJ2-5 TRBV5-1 . 15 . TGCGCCAGCAGTCTTGGCAGCGCTACTCAAGAGACCCAGTACTTC CASSLGSATQETQYF
TRBJ2-7 TRBV6-5 TRBD2 14 . TGTGCCAGCAGTGGAATAGCGGGAAGCAACGAGCAGTACTTC CASSGIAGSNEQYF
TRBJ2-1 TRBV27 TRBD1 14 . TGTGCCAGCAGTGGACAGGGGCTAAACAATGAGCAGTTCTTC CASSGQGLNNEQFF
TRBJ2-7 TRBV27 TRBD2 19 . TGTGCCAGCAGTTTCCTATCCGGGACTAGCGGGAGTCAGTTCTCCGAGCAGTACTTC CASSFLSGTSGSQFSEQYF
TRBJ1-1 TRBV7-8 TRBD1 14 . TGTGCCAGCAGCTTAGGACAGGGGGCTGGTGAAGCTTTCTTT CASSLGQGAGEAFF
TRBJ1-5 TRBV10-3 . 13 . TGTGCCATCAGTGAAAGGAGCAGACAGCCCCAGCATTTT CAISERSRQPQHF
TRBJ2-7 TRBV5-1 TRBD1 14 once TGCGCCAGCACCCAGACAGGGGCCCCCCACGAGCAGTACTTC CASTQTGAPHEQYF
TRBJ2-2 TRBV28 TRBD1 14 . TGTGCCAGCAGCCCAGGGGGTTTGGTCGGGGAGCTGTTTTTT CASSPGGLVGELFF
TRBJ2-5 TRBV5-1 . 14 . TGCGCCAGCAGCTTGGAAGGGCAGGGAGAGACCCAGTACTTC CASSLEGQGETQYF
TRBJ2-7 TRBV27 TRBD2 15 . TGTGCCAGCAGGCAACTAGCGGGAGGCTCCTACGAGCAGTACTTC CASRQLAGGSYEQYF
TRBJ2-3 TRBV2 TRBD2 19 . TGTGCCAGCAGTGGTTTAGGACTAGCGGGATCAACTAGCACAGATACGCAGTATTTT CASSGLGLAGSTSTDTQYF
TRBJ2-7 TRBV28 TRBD2 15 . TGTGCCAGCAGGAAAACTAGCGGGAGCAGGGACGAGCAGTACTTC CASRKTSGSRDEQYF
TRBJ2-3 TRBV7-2 . 14 . TGTGCCAGCAGCTCTGACTGGAACACAGATACGCAGTATTTT CASSSDWNTDTQYF
TRBJ2-7 TRBV15 . 14 . TGTGCCACCAGCAGAGGCGGTTACTCCTACGAGCAGTACTTC CATSRGGYSYEQYF
TRBJ2-7 TRBV19 . 15 . TGTGCCAGTAGTACTGGCGGGACTCGCTCCTACGAGCAGTACTTC CASSTGGTRSYEQYF
TRBJ2-3 TRBV7-2 TRBD2 16 . TGTGCCAGCAGCCCACTAGCGGGAGGGCCGATAGATACGCAGTATTTT CASSPLAGGPIDTQYF
TRBJ2-1 TRBV19 TRBD2 12 . TGTGCCAGTAGTATAGGCCAGCGGGAGATGTTCTTC CASSIGQREMFF
TRBJ2-7 TRBV5-8 TRBD1 14 few TGTGCCAGCAGCCCTGGACAGGGCCTCTACGAGCAGTACTTC CASSPGQGLYEQYF
TRBJ2-3 TRBV10-3 . 15 . TGTGCCATCATGTCTAGCGAAAAAGACGCGGATACGCAGTATTTT CAIMSSEKDADTQYF
TRBJ2-4 TRBV19 . 14 . TGTGCCAGTAGTAATCCGGGGGAAAAAAACATTCAGTACTTC CASSNPGEKNIQYF
TRBJ2-1 TRBV6-5 . 12 . TGTGCCACCGAGGGGGATAGCAATGAGCAGTTCTTC CATEGDSNEQFF
TRBJ1-1 TRBV28 . 12 . TGTGCCAGCAGCCCTAGACAGATCAGAGCTTTCTTT CASSPRQIRAFF